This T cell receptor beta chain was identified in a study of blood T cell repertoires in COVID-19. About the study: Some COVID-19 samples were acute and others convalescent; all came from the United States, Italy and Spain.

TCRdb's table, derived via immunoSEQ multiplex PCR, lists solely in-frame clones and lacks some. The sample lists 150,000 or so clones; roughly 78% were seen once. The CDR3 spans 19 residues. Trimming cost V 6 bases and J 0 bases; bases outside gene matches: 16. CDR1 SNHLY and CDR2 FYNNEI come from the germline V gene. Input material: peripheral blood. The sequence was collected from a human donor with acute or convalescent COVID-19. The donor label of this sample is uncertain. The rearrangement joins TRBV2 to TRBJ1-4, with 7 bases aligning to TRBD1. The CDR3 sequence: CASRTTGTDTFSTNEKLFF. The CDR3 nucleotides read TGTGCCAGCAGGACTACCGGGACAGACACTTTTTCAACTAATGAAAAACTGTTTTTT.